The rows below give T cell receptor beta chains drawn from one sample of a study of a mutant IDH1 vaccine in newly diagnosed glioma. TCRdb's copy holds only in-frame clones and misses some; the assay was immunoSEQ multiplex PCR. In the table there are around 84,000 clones, 75% to 90% of which are singletons. No antigen has been identified for these receptors. Source: PBMCs, taken from a glioma patient whose treatment included an IDH1 peptide vaccine. All receptors come from a middle-aged man with glioma. Each CDR3 is given with its conserved first and last residue. Fields, in order: D gene, clone size, J gene, V gene, CDR3 protein, CDR3 DNA. D genes are given only for firm matches. Clone sizes are given selectively: once, few, many, or a class where the clone is expanded.

d_gene: -
abundance: -
j_gene: TRBJ1-2
v_gene: TRBV19
CDR3aa: CASSPAGGLNYGYTF
CDR3nt: TGTGCCAGTAGTCCGGCGGGGGGGTTAAACTATGGCTACACCTTC

d_gene: -
abundance: -
j_gene: TRBJ1-2
v_gene: TRBV2
CDR3aa: CASVQDYGYTF
CDR3nt: TGTGCCAGCGTACAAGACTATGGCTACACCTTC

d_gene: TRBD2
abundance: few
j_gene: TRBJ2-2
v_gene: TRBV25-1
CDR3aa: CASRRAGADTGELFF
CDR3nt: TGTGCCAGCAGGAGAGCGGGAGCGGACACCGGGGAGCTGTTTTTT

d_gene: -
abundance: -
j_gene: TRBJ2-2
v_gene: TRBV6-6
CDR3aa: CASRNRGTGELFF
CDR3nt: TGTGCCAGCAGGAATCGGGGTACCGGGGAGCTGTTTTTT

d_gene: TRBD2
abundance: -
j_gene: TRBJ2-2
v_gene: TRBV6-5
CDR3aa: CASSYTSDTGELFF
CDR3nt: TGTGCCAGCAGTTACACTAGCGACACCGGGGAGCTGTTTTTT

d_gene: TRBD1
abundance: -
j_gene: TRBJ2-7
v_gene: TRBV6-5
CDR3aa: CASSQGAFHEQYF
CDR3nt: TGTGCCAGCAGTCAGGGGGCGTTCCACGAGCAGTACTTC

d_gene: -
abundance: -
j_gene: TRBJ2-1
v_gene: TRBV5-4
CDR3aa: CASSGRDGPGSFF
CDR3nt: TGTGCCAGCAGCGGGCGGGACGGGCCGGGTTCGTTCTTC

d_gene: TRBD2
abundance: -
j_gene: TRBJ2-7
v_gene: TRBV5-1
CDR3aa: CASSLGGTSGAPSYEQYF
CDR3nt: TGCGCCAGCAGCTTGGGGGGGACTAGCGGGGCTCCCTCCTACGAGCAGTACTTC

d_gene: -
abundance: -
j_gene: TRBJ1-1
v_gene: TRBV10-3
CDR3aa: CAITGTANTEAFF
CDR3nt: TGTGCCATCACCGGGACGGCGAACACTGAAGCTTTCTTT

d_gene: TRBD2
abundance: -
j_gene: TRBJ2-7
v_gene: TRBV5-1
CDR3aa: CASSLSGTSGYEQYF
CDR3nt: TGCGCCAGCAGCTTATCTGGGACTAGCGGCTACGAGCAGTACTTC

d_gene: TRBD2
abundance: -
j_gene: TRBJ2-7
v_gene: TRBV7-2
CDR3aa: CASSPASGGGSYEQYF
CDR3nt: TGTGCCAGCAGCCCGGCTTCGGGAGGGGGCTCCTACGAGCAGTACTTC

d_gene: -
abundance: -
j_gene: TRBJ2-7
v_gene: TRBV21-1
CDR3aa: CASSRLTVSYEQYF
CDR3nt: TGTGCCAGCAGCAGGTTAACAGTCTCCTACGAGCAGTACTTC

d_gene: TRBD1
abundance: -
j_gene: TRBJ1-1
v_gene: TRBV23-1
CDR3aa: CASSQELGMTGAVNTEAFF
CDR3nt: TGCGCCAGCAGTCAAGAACTAGGGATGACAGGGGCCGTGAACACTGAAGCTTTCTTT

d_gene: -
abundance: -
j_gene: TRBJ2-3
v_gene: TRBV4-2
CDR3aa: CASSQVGGGTDTQYF
CDR3nt: TGTGCCAGCAGCCAAGTAGGCGGGGGCACAGATACGCAGTATTTT

d_gene: TRBD1
abundance: -
j_gene: TRBJ2-7
v_gene: TRBV18
CDR3aa: CASSPKIQGRVYEQYF
CDR3nt: TGTGCCAGCTCACCCAAGATACAGGGGCGCGTGTACGAGCAGTACTTC

d_gene: -
abundance: -
j_gene: TRBJ2-2
v_gene: TRBV28
CDR3aa: CASSLLSGIAGELFF
CDR3nt: TGTGCCAGCAGTTTATTATCAGGGATCGCCGGGGAGCTGTTTTTT

d_gene: TRBD2
abundance: -
j_gene: TRBJ2-5
v_gene: TRBV7-9
CDR3aa: CASSLTSGRFQETQYF
CDR3nt: TGTGCCAGCAGCTTAACTAGCGGGAGGTTCCAAGAGACCCAGTACTTC

d_gene: -
abundance: -
j_gene: TRBJ2-1
v_gene: TRBV5-1
CDR3aa: CASSLASTEQFF
CDR3nt: TGCGCCAGCAGCTTGGCAAGTACTGAGCAGTTCTTC

d_gene: -
abundance: -
j_gene: TRBJ2-1
v_gene: TRBV6-6
CDR3aa: CASSPRGGSYNEQFF
CDR3nt: TGTGCCAGCAGTCCCAGGGGGGGGTCCTACAATGAGCAGTTCTTC

d_gene: -
abundance: -
j_gene: TRBJ2-1
v_gene: TRBV30
CDR3aa: CAWKGWITYNEQFF
CDR3nt: TGTGCCTGGAAGGGGTGGATTACTTACAATGAGCAGTTCTTC

d_gene: -
abundance: -
j_gene: TRBJ2-1
v_gene: TRBV5-6
CDR3aa: CASSLVGGPRNEQFF
CDR3nt: TGTGCCAGCAGCTTGGTAGGGGGTCCCCGCAATGAGCAGTTCTTC

d_gene: TRBD2
abundance: once
j_gene: TRBJ2-7
v_gene: TRBV11-2
CDR3aa: CASSLGGARTSVLFLEQYF
CDR3nt: TGTGCCAGCAGCTTGGGCGGGGCGAGGACTAGCGTCTTGTTTCTCGAGCAGTACTTC

d_gene: -
abundance: -
j_gene: TRBJ2-2
v_gene: TRBV7-9
CDR3aa: CASSPLPKTGELFF
CDR3nt: TGTGCCAGCAGCCCCCTACCCAAGACCGGGGAGCTGTTTTTT

d_gene: -
abundance: once
j_gene: TRBJ2-7
v_gene: TRBV6-1
CDR3aa: CASSEALPGPNSYEQYF
CDR3nt: TGTGCCAGCAGTGAAGCGCTTCCGGGTCCCAACTCCTACGAGCAGTACTTC

d_gene: -
abundance: few
j_gene: TRBJ1-1
v_gene: TRBV19
CDR3aa: CASILGGNTEAFF
CDR3nt: TGTGCCAGTATCCTCGGAGGGAACACTGAAGCTTTCTTT

d_gene: TRBD2
abundance: -
j_gene: TRBJ2-3
v_gene: TRBV4-3
CDR3aa: CASSQGPTGTTYTDTQYF
CDR3nt: TGCGCCAGCAGCCAAGGTCCCACCGGGACTACCTACACAGATACGCAGTATTTT

d_gene: -
abundance: -
j_gene: TRBJ2-7
v_gene: TRBV2
CDR3aa: CASSERTGGGEQYF
CDR3nt: TGTGCCAGCAGTGAACGGACCGGGGGCGGCGAGCAGTACTTC